Detailed here is one T cell receptor beta chain. Antigen specificity is unknown. The table came from immunoSEQ multiplex PCR; TCRdb's copy has only in-frame clones and leaves some out. This table holds over 100,000 clones, 90% to 95% found once. This record belongs to a study of T cell responses to AZD1222 COVID-19 vaccine. Across the whole study: Samples with a second dose at about 4 or about 12 weeks were pooled together.

Germline lookup yields CDR1 LNHDA and CDR2 SQIVND (reference sequence). There are 15 residues in the CDR3. V gave up 9 bases and J gave up 3 bases; unmatched junction bases: 3. Study-wide points: Seropositive at baseline were only a handful of AZD1222 recipients. Among spike-specific TCRs, nearly half reportedly target unmutated variant regions. Along spike, vaccine-associated CD4 TCRs were found throughout, with dominance at 160-218 and 743-854.

The chain recombines TRBV19 with TRBJ2-6, with 12 nucleotides matching TRBD1. This clonotype was obtained from an adult in good health. This specimen consisted of peripheral blood, obtained on day 0 of AZD1222 vaccination. The CDR3 DNA is TGTGCCAGCCGGGACAGGGGGCATGGGGCCAACGTCCTGACTTTC. This gives the protein CASRDRGHGANVLTF.